Below are 18 T cell receptor beta chains sequenced from a single sample in a study of blood T cells in healthy people across ages. Alongside a J-beta primer mix, a sample-barcoded 5' primer served in a second PCR lasting 7 to 11 cycles. TCRdb analysed the 5' RACE reads with MiXCR anew, one entry per CDR3 protein. Here the sample spans over 1.5 million distinct CDR3 sequences, roughly 50% being singletons. The specimen was blood. The receptors were sampled from a woman in her forties in good health.

The chain employs TRBV12-3 or TRBV12-4 and TRBJ1-2; possible D gene TRBD1, 5 bases. V lost 6 bases and J lost 4, with 27 bases in between. The CDR3 loop spans 18 amino acids. CDR3 region: CASSLSPLGVHGGYGYTF. For the CDR3, the DNA is TGTGCCAGCAGCCTCAGTCCCCTGGGTGTGCATGGGGGCTATGGCTACACCTTC.

This clonotype was observed a single time. V and J are TRBV4-1 and TRBJ2-1; 9 bases line up with TRBD2. The ends lost 1 base at V and 6 bases at J; junction bases unmatched: 10. Germline values: CDR1 MGHRA, CDR2 YSYEKL. This CDR3 has 17 residues. As DNA, the CDR3 is TGCGCCAGCAGCCAAGCGTATGGAAGCGGGGGGTCCAATGAGCAGTTCTTC. It is translated as CASSQAYGSGGSNEQFF.

The chain links TRBV7-2 to TRBJ2-5, with 7 positions matching TRBD2. V dropped 5 bases and J dropped 9; count of bases not matched to a gene: 6. Looked up from germline, CDR1 is SGHTA and CDR2 is FQGNSA. CDR3 length: 12 residues. The CDR3 is CASSVLREAQYF. For the CDR3, the DNA is TGTGCCAGCAGCGTTCTACGGGAGGCCCAGTACTTC.

V and J are TRBV5-1 and TRBJ2-1, with 10 bases fitting TRBD2. The V and J ends lost 3 bases and 6 bases, in that order; junction bases with no gene match: 9. The CDR3 runs to 16 residues. The V gene's germline CDR1 is SGHRS and CDR2 YFSETQ. CDR3 DNA: TGCGCCAGCAGCTATACCGGAGCGGGGGGGATCAATGAGCAGTTCTTC. Protein sequence: CASSYTGAGGINEQFF.

This clonotype was observed a few times. The chain couples TRBV29-1 to TRBJ1-2; TRBD1 is a possible D gene (5 bases). The CDR3 loop spans 14 amino acids. V gave up 0 bases and J gave up 8 bases, with 16 bases separating them. Germline V CDR1 and CDR2: SQVTM, ANQGSEA. The CDR3 here is CSVEEARGLGGYTF. CDR3 nucleotide sequence: TGCAGCGTTGAAGAAGCCCGGGGACTTGGGGGCTACACCTTC.

This rearrangement joins TRBV12-3 or TRBV12-4 to TRBJ2-7; D remains ambiguous. Trimming shortened V by 7 bases and J by 2 bases, and 27 bases separated the two germline ends. This CDR3 has 18 amino acids. The CDR3 protein is CASTFPLQCWERTYEQYF. CDR3 coding DNA: TGTGCCAGCACTTTCCCATTGCAGTGCTGGGAACGGACCTACGAGCAGTACTTC.

The J gene is TRBJ2-1, the V gene TRBV27; D unresolved. The CDR3 runs 15 residues. Per germline, CDR1 MNHEY and CDR2 SMNVEV (reference sequence). Trimming shortened V by 6 bases and J by 6 bases, and 18 bases separated the two germline ends. The CDR3 DNA is TGTGCCAGCAGACGACATAACCAAGGGTTCAATGAGCAGTTCTTC. It specifies CASRRHNQGFNEQFF.

This clonotype was counted only a few times. The germline gene is not matched at one end of the junction; a read error may be the cause. The V call is TRBV28, the J call TRBJ2-1, with 10 bases that match TRBD2. Germline V lookup: CDR1 MDHEN, CDR2 SYDVKM. This CDR3 has 13 residues. The CDR3 DNA sequence: TGTGCCAGCAGCTTATCCTCTAGCGGGGGAGGGTTCTTC. It is translated as CASSLSSSGGGFF.

This chain links TRBV5-6 with TRBJ2-1, with a tentative D call TRBD2 (6 bases). V was shortened by 2 bases and J by 2 bases, with 11 bases between the two germline ends. The germline CDR1 and CDR2 sequences are SGHDT and YYEEEE. The CDR3 loop spans 15 amino acids. The CDR3 DNA reads TGTGCCAGCAGCTTCGGGGGTCCTACCTACAATGAGCAGTTCTTC. Translating it yields CASSFGGPTYNEQFF. Full variable domain (rest looked up from reference TRBV5-6 and TRBJ2-1): DAGVTQSPTHLIKTRGQQVTLRCSPKSGHDTVSWYQQALGQGPQFIFQYYEEEERQRGNFPDRFSGHQFPNYSSELNVNALLLGDSALYLCASSFGGPTYNEQFFGPGTRLTVL.

This clonotype was picked up a small number of times. The chain has TRBV27 and TRBJ2-7; TRBD1 or TRBD2 may be the D gene (5 bases each). Trimming removed 4 bases from V and 0 bases from J, with 19 bases in between. CDR1 is MNHEY and CDR2 is SMNVEV in the germline V gene (reference sequence). The CDR3 loop spans 17 amino acids. CDR3 sequence: CASSSHPGTASSYEQYF. CDR3 sequence (DNA): TGTGCCAGCAGTTCACACCCGGGGACGGCCTCCTCCTACGAGCAGTACTTC.

The genes are TRBV5-1 and TRBJ1-1; no clear D. CDR1 and CDR2 from the germline V gene are SGHRS and YFSETQ. The ends were cut back, 5 bases at V and 4 bases at J, with 18 bases in the middle. This CDR3 has 15 amino acids. CDR3 loop: CASRNSPPPVTEAFF. For the CDR3, the DNA is TGCGCCAGCAGGAACAGTCCCCCCCCAGTCACTGAAGCTTTCTTT.

CDR3: CASSLVTGPGTGELFF. DNA for the CDR3: TGCGCCAGCAGCTTGGTTACGGGCCCGGGCACCGGGGAGCTGTTTTTT. This chain links TRBV5-1 with TRBJ2-2, with unresolved D. CDR1 and CDR2 (germline): SGHRS, YFSETQ. The V gene lost 0 bases and the J gene lost 4 bases, with 13 bases spanning the gap. The CDR3 consists of 16 residues.

In its sample, this clonotype was seen a few times. This sequence joins TRBV20-1 and TRBJ2-5, with 7 bases identical to TRBD1. This CDR3 spans 11 amino acids. Per the germline V gene, CDR1 is DFQATT and CDR2 is SNEGSKA (reference sequence). In DNA form, the CDR3 reads TGCCTAGGGGGCGGCCAAGAGACCCAGTACTTC. It yields the protein CLGGGQETQYF.

The sample holds a few counts of this clonotype. V gene TRBV20-1 combines with J gene TRBJ2-5, with D unclear. The assigned J gene may be wrong: the sequence end matches TRBJ2-7 better. The CDR3 covers 13 residues. Germline V gene lookup returns CDR1 DFQATT and CDR2 SNEGSKA (reference sequence). The DNA for the CDR3 is TGCAGTGCTAGTCCCCCGTTCCGCTACGAGCAGTACTTC. It translates to CSASPPFRYEQYF.

V gene TRBV20-1 combines with J gene TRBJ2-1; perhaps TRBD1 as D (7 bases). The V end lost 5 bases, the J end lost 5 bases, and 19 bases lay between the germline ends. The germline V gene encodes CDR1 DFQATT and CDR2 SNEGSKA (reference sequence). The CDR3 extends over 15 amino acids. DNA of the CDR3: TGCAGTGCTCGCGGGACAGAACCACTCCACAATGAGCAGTTCTTC. Translation: CSARGTEPLHNEQFF.

This clonotype was recorded once. The chain links TRBV6-1 to TRBJ1-3; D remains unclear. The CDR3 totals 13 residues. The ends were cut back, 6 bases at V and 0 bases at J, with 6 bases in the middle. Per the germline V gene, CDR1 is MNHNS and CDR2 is SASEGT. The CDR3: CASRPYSGNTIYF. The CDR3 DNA reads as TGTGCCAGCAGACCTTACTCTGGAAACACCATATATTTT.

This clonotype was detected ten times or more. The chain links TRBV7-2 to TRBJ1-2; 10 bases fit TRBD1. Trimming removed 3 bases from V and 8 bases from J; junction bases left unmatched: 3. The CDR3 is made up of 13 amino acids. Germline V lookup: CDR1 SGHTA, CDR2 FQGNSA. The CDR3 protein is CASSLGQGRGYTF. Here the CDR3 DNA reads TGTGCCAGCAGCTTGGGACAGGGGCGAGGCTACACCTTC.

This clonotype was recorded only once. The chain recombines TRBV7-9 with TRBJ2-7, with D uncertain. The CDR3 runs to 15 residues. CDR1 and CDR2 from the germline V gene are SEHNR and FQNEAQ (reference sequence). The V end lost 4 bases, the J end lost 4 bases, and 17 bases lay between the germline ends. CDR3 in DNA: TGTGCCAGCAGCTCGTTAGACACAAGCGATTACGAGCAGTACTTC. Translating it yields CASSSLDTSDYEQYF.